One sample yielded the 24 T cell receptor beta chains listed below, sequenced in a study of OX40 agonist ivuxolimab in advanced cancers. Produced via immunoSEQ multiplex PCR; TCRdb's table is partial and in-frame only. Altogether about 50,000 clones are present, around nine tenths being singletons, with the ten largest covering around 3.3%. This material consisted of CD4+ or CD8+ T cells sorted from blood, taken in a trial of the OX40 agonist ivuxolimab. The receptors come from an adult with an advanced solid tumor such as melanoma, head and neck, liver or kidney cancer.

The V call is TRBV27, the J call TRBJ2-1; 9 bases align to TRBD1. J lost 5 bases, V lost 7 bases, and 9 bases had no gene match. Germline V gene data show CDR1 as MNHEY and CDR2 as SMNVEV (reference sequence). This CDR3 has 15 amino acids. Here the CDR3 reads CASKPGDRVDNEQFF. In DNA, the CDR3 is TGTGCCAGCAAACCCGGGGACAGGGTGGACAATGAGCAGTTCTTC.

This chain links TRBV6-1 with TRBJ2-1; 7 bases are shared with TRBD1. Losses at the gene ends were 4 bases for V and 3 bases for J; bases not matched to a gene: 3. This CDR3 is built from 14 residues. Germline V gene lookup returns CDR1 MNHNS and CDR2 SASEGT. In DNA, the CDR3 is TGTGCCAGCAGTGTATCAGGGGGCTACAATGAGCAGTTCTTC. Translation: CASSVSGGYNEQFF.

The chain combines TRBV7-2 with TRBJ2-7; maybe TRBD2 (5 bases). This CDR3 spans 12 amino acids. CDR1 and CDR2 (germline): SGHTA, FQGNSA. V was pared by 5 bases and J by 5 bases, with 10 bases between. The CDR3 loop reads CASSAEGDEQYF. CDR3 in DNA: TGTGCCAGCAGCGCCGAGGGTGACGAGCAGTACTTC.

This clone appeared a single time. The chain links TRBV19 to TRBJ2-1, with TRBD2 matching 8 bases. V lost 5 bases, J lost 9 bases, and 3 bases stayed unmatched. Looked up from germline, CDR1 is LNHDA and CDR2 is SQIVND (reference sequence). The CDR3 has 12 residues. The CDR3 loop reads CASSVGTSEQFF. The CDR3 DNA sequence: TGTGCCAGTAGTGTCGGGACTAGTGAGCAGTTCTTC.

This sequence joins TRBV5-1 and TRBJ2-5; 10 positions agree with TRBD2. Germline trimming cut 0 bases from V and 2 bases from J; bases unmatched to any gene: 7. In germline, CDR1 is SGHRS, CDR2 YFSETQ. The CDR3 has 17 residues. This CDR3 is CASSLGLAGARQETQYF. In DNA, the CDR3 is TGCGCCAGCAGCTTGGGGCTAGCGGGGGCTAGGCAAGAGACCCAGTACTTC.

For this clone: The junction differs from germline at one of its ends, possibly a read error. Other DNA sequences from this sample encode an identical CDR3 as well. The chain is built from TRBV7-6 and TRBJ2-1; D unresolved. The germline gives CDR1 SGHVS, CDR2 FNYEAQ. The CDR3 extends over 14 amino acids. The CDR3 loop is CASSLESQPGEQFF. The CDR3 DNA is TGTGCCAGTAGCTTAGAGAGTCAACCCGGTGAGCAGTTCTTC.

A remark on this clone: The same CDR3 is also encoded by other DNA sequences in this sample. The chain carries TRBV28 and TRBJ2-7; TRBD2 is a possible D gene (5 bases). The germline V gene encodes CDR1 MDHEN and CDR2 SYDVKM. Trimming pared 3 bases from V and 0 bases from J, leaving 6 bases between. The CDR3 contains 13 residues. As DNA, the CDR3 is TGTGCCAGCAGTTTGGGGAGCTCCTACGAGCAGTACTTC. Translating gives CASSLGSSYEQYF.

The chain uses TRBV4-1 and TRBJ1-5; 8 nucleotides align to TRBD1. The CDR3 is 15 amino acids. Trimming cost V 1 base and J 5 bases; bases outside gene matches: 4. Germline V gene lookup returns CDR1 MGHRA and CDR2 YSYEKL. The CDR3 reads CASSQADRGYQPQHF. The CDR3 DNA follows: TGCGCCAGCAGCCAAGCAGACAGGGGTTATCAGCCCCAGCATTTT.

This chain joins TRBV28 and TRBJ1-6, with D perhaps TRBD1 (5 bases). The germline V and J ends were trimmed by 2 bases and 0 bases, with 8 bases remaining between them. The length of the CDR3 is 16 residues. The germline gives CDR1 MDHEN, CDR2 SYDVKM. CDR3 amino acids: CASSLVGGSYNSPLHF. Here the CDR3 DNA reads TGTGCCAGCAGTTTAGTCGGGGGCTCCTATAATTCACCCCTCCACTTT.

This chain links TRBV9 with TRBJ2-7, with a tentative D call TRBD1 (5 bases). Per the germline V gene, CDR1 is SGDLS and CDR2 is YYNGEE. V was shortened by 0 bases and J by 6 bases, with 13 bases between the two germline ends. The CDR3 runs to 14 residues. The CDR3 reads CASSVDQGKSEQYF. The DNA for the CDR3 is TGTGCCAGCAGCGTAGACCAGGGAAAGAGCGAGCAGTACTTC.

V gene TRBV19 combines with J gene TRBJ2-5; tentatively, D is TRBD1 (6 bases). The CDR3 totals 13 residues. The ends were cut back, 1 base at V and 5 bases at J, with 8 bases in the middle. CDR1 and CDR2 (germline): LNHDA, SQIVND (reference sequence). This CDR3 reads CASSIVGAETQYF. CDR3 in DNA: TGTGCCAGTAGTATAGTGGGGGCCGAGACCCAGTACTTC.

The chain couples TRBV19 to TRBJ1-1; a possible D gene is TRBD1 (6 bases). Trimming took 9 bases from V and 1 from J, leaving 21 bases between them. The CDR3 contains 16 residues. CDR1 and CDR2 from the germline V gene are LNHDA and SQIVND (reference sequence). The CDR3 here is CASDPGARGWNTEAFF. The CDR3 DNA follows: TGTGCCAGCGACCCAGGAGCCAGGGGCTGGAACACTGAAGCTTTCTTT.

This clone was seen just once. In DNA form, the CDR3 reads TGTGCCAGCTCAATCGGACAGGGCAACAATCAGCCCCAGCATTTT. It yields the protein CASSIGQGNNQPQHF. This chain links TRBV2 with TRBJ1-5; 8 bases are a match to TRBD1. The V gene's germline CDR1 is SNHLY and CDR2 FYNNEI. J gave up 3 bases and V 8 bases, and 9 bases lay outside the gene matches. The CDR3 loop spans 15 amino acids.

V usage is TRBV19 and J usage is TRBJ2-7; D gene unclear. CDR3 size: 15 residues. V was pared by 5 bases and J by 2 bases, with 16 bases between. The germline V gene has CDR1 LNHDA and CDR2 SQIVND (reference sequence). The CDR3 bases are TGTGCCAGTAGTCCGTCCGGGTTACCGACCTACGAGCAGTACTTC. The encoded protein is CASSPSGLPTYEQYF.

This rearrangement joins TRBV19 to TRBJ2-7; TRBD1 is a possible D gene (5 bases). CDR3 length: 14 residues. Germline V lookup: CDR1 LNHDA, CDR2 SQIVND (reference sequence). V shed 4 bases and J shed 0 bases, with 10 bases lying between them. The CDR3 loop reads CASSKDTFSYEQYF. The DNA of the CDR3 is TGTGCCAGTAGTAAGGACACGTTCTCCTACGAGCAGTACTTC.

This CDR3 reads CASNRDRGETQYF. The CDR3 bases are TGTGCCAGCAATAGGGACAGAGGCGAGACCCAGTACTTC. The chain employs TRBV6-1 and TRBJ2-5; 7 positions agree with TRBD1. The CDR3 runs 13 residues. Per the germline V gene, CDR1 is MNHNS and CDR2 is SASEGT. The trim removed 7 bases at V and 5 bases at J, leaving 7 bases unmatched.

This clone was seen more than once but under ten times. The V gene is TRBV30, the J gene TRBJ2-7; TRBD2 is a possible D gene (6 bases). The V gene's germline CDR1 is GTSNPN and CDR2 SVGIG (reference sequence). There are 14 residues in the CDR3. V was shortened by 3 bases and J by 0 bases, with 12 bases between the two germline ends. CDR3 coding DNA: TGTGCCTGGAGAGACGGACTAACCTCCTACGAGCAGTACTTC. Translated, it gives CAWRDGLTSYEQYF.

The V and J genes are TRBV6-5 and TRBJ2-3, with 8 bases identical to TRBD1. CDR1 MNHEY and CDR2 SVGAGI come from the germline V gene. The CDR3 has 15 residues. The ends lost 4 bases at V and 1 base at J; junction bases unmatched: 4. The CDR3: CASSSGQGRTDTQYF. The DNA for the CDR3 is TGTGCCAGCAGTTCAGGACAGGGTCGCACAGATACGCAGTATTTT.

The chain couples TRBV6-6 to TRBJ1-2; maybe TRBD1 (6 bases). In germline, CDR1 is MNHNY, CDR2 SVGAGI (reference sequence). Trimming pared 5 bases from V and 5 bases from J, leaving 15 bases between. The CDR3 runs to 14 residues. The CDR3 spells CASSDEGGRYGYTF. As DNA, the CDR3 is TGTGCCAGCAGTGACGAGGGGGGAAGGTATGGCTACACCTTC.

This rearrangement joins TRBV28 to TRBJ2-6, with D perhaps TRBD1 (6 bases). Germline V gene lookup returns CDR1 MDHEN and CDR2 SYDVKM. V was pared by 10 bases and J by 0 bases, with 7 bases between. This CDR3 is 13 amino acids long. CDR3 protein: CATRGSGANVLTF. The CDR3 nucleotides are TGTGCCACCAGGGGCTCTGGGGCCAACGTCCTGACTTTC.

The chain couples TRBV14 to TRBJ2-3; D unclear. Germline values: CDR1 SGHDN, CDR2 FVKESK. Trimming removed 4 bases at V and 7 bases at J, with 9 bases between. The CDR3 consists of 12 residues. The CDR3 reads CASSPFGNTQYF. The DNA for the CDR3 is TGTGCCAGCAGCCCGTTTGGGAATACGCAGTATTTT. Based on the CDR3 plus reference TRBV14 and TRBJ2-3, the full variable domain is EAGVTQFPSHSVIEKGQTVTLRCDPISGHDNLYWYRRVMGKEIKFLLHFVKESKQDESGMPNNRFLAERTGGTYSTLKVQPAELEDSGVYFCASSPFGNTQYFGPGTRLTVL.

This chain uses TRBV9 with TRBJ2-3; 8 positions match TRBD2. Trimming took 0 bases from V and 8 from J; bases not matched to a gene: 5. This CDR3 has 14 residues. Germline V CDR1 and CDR2: SGDLS, YYNGEE. CDR3 DNA sequence: TGTGCCAGCAGCGTAGTAGCGGGAAGTGGTACGCAGTATTTT. This sequence encodes CASSVVAGSGTQYF.

The V gene is TRBV18, the J gene TRBJ2-2; D gene unclear. Trimming took 3 bases from V and 1 from J, leaving 0 bases between them. Germline V gives CDR1 KGHSH, CDR2 LQKENI. The CDR3 totals 12 residues. The CDR3 loop is CASSPNTGELFF. For the CDR3, the DNA is TGTGCCAGCTCACCGAACACCGGGGAGCTGTTTTTT.

This chain links TRBV7-3 with TRBJ2-1; 7 bases are a match to TRBD1. Germline V CDR1 and CDR2: SGHTA, FQGTGA. CDR3 length equals 15 residues. The V segment lost 5 bases and the J segment 2 bases; nucleotides outside the gene matches: 6. The CDR3 loop is CASSQQGQAYNEQFF. The CDR3 DNA reads TGTGCCAGCAGCCAACAGGGGCAGGCCTACAATGAGCAGTTCTTC.